The 13 T cell receptor beta chains listed next were all sequenced from one sample in a study of blood T cells in healthy people across ages. Together with a sample-barcoded 5' primer, a J-beta primer mix was included in a second PCR lasting about 6 to 11 cycles. TCRdb used MiXCR to reprocess the 5' RACE reads, holding one entry per CDR3 protein. Of approximately 690,000 distinct CDR3 sequences listed, less than 45% are singletons. The sequenced sample consisted of blood. The receptor set was obtained from a man older than 75 in good health.

The chain couples TRBV6-2 or TRBV6-3 to TRBJ1-5; D is uncertain. CDR1 is MNHEY, CDR2 SVGEGT, per germline. The CDR3 totals 15 residues. Between the trimmed V and J ends, which lost 7 bases and 0 bases, there was a span of 13 bases. The DNA of the CDR3 is TGTGCCAGCACACCGCGAGAAGGTAGCAATCAGCCCCAGCATTTT. Its translation is CASTPREGSNQPQHF.

The chain recombines TRBV6-1 with TRBJ1-6; 12 bases map to TRBD1. CDR1 is MNHNS and CDR2 is SASEGT in the germline V gene. This CDR3 has 15 residues. The J segment lost 9 bases and the V segment lost 2 bases, leaving 2 bases of the junction unmatched. CDR3 in amino acids: CASSEPGQGASPLHF. The CDR3 nucleotides are TGTGCCAGCAGTGAACCGGGACAGGGGGCTTCACCCCTCCACTTT.

In its sample, this clonotype was seen many times. V is TRBV20-1 and J is TRBJ2-5, with TRBD2 matching over 13 bases. Trimming at V came to 4 bases and at J to 5 bases, leaving 7 bases not matched to a gene. This CDR3 region has 15 residues. In germline, CDR1 is DFQATT, CDR2 SNEGSKA (reference sequence). Here the CDR3 reads CSAKETSGGTETQYF. The CDR3 bases are TGCAGTGCTAAAGAGACTAGCGGGGGGACGGAGACCCAGTACTTC.

The rearrangement uses TRBV28 and TRBJ2-3; D perhaps matches TRBD2 (6 bases). Trimming pared 3 bases from V and 8 bases from J, leaving 15 bases between. Per germline, CDR1 MDHEN and CDR2 SYDVKM. The CDR3 is made up of 14 amino acids. The CDR3 DNA follows: TGTGCCAGCAGTTTTATGGGGGGAAGATCTACGCAGTATTTT. This gives the protein CASSFMGGRSTQYF.

This chain joins TRBV7-2 and TRBJ2-3, with 9 positions matching TRBD2. Per germline, CDR1 SGHTA and CDR2 FQGNSA. This CDR3 is 16 amino acids long. The V segment lost 5 bases and the J segment 1 base; nucleotides outside the gene matches: 7. The CDR3 reads CASSASGGRGTDTQYF. The DNA for the CDR3 is TGTGCCAGCAGCGCTAGCGGCGGGAGGGGCACAGATACGCAGTATTTT.

V gene TRBV6-5 combines with J gene TRBJ1-2, with 8 bases matching TRBD1. With 6 bases clipped from V and 8 bases from J, the junction kept 11 bases outside the gene matches. CDR3 size: 14 residues. Germline V gives CDR1 MNHEY, CDR2 SVGAGI. CDR3 loop: CASRSRDRTYGYTF. As DNA, the CDR3 is TGTGCCAGCAGATCCAGGGACAGGACCTACGGCTACACCTTC.

The rearrangement joins TRBV27 to TRBJ2-1, with 8 bases matching TRBD1. With V trimmed by 2 bases and J by 6 bases, 9 bases remained unmatched. Germline V gene sequence: CDR1 MNHEY, CDR2 SMNVEV (reference sequence). The CDR3 has 16 residues. The CDR3, as DNA: TGTGCCAGCAGTTTAAGACAGGGGAGCCAGGGCAATGAGCAGTTCTTC. Translating it yields CASSLRQGSQGNEQFF.

The chain has TRBV14 and TRBJ2-3, with 7 bases fitting TRBD2. The CDR3 has 16 amino acids. The junction had 8 bases not matched to a gene; V was cut back by 4 bases and J by 1 base. The germline V gene encodes CDR1 SGHDN and CDR2 FVKESK. CDR3 sequence: CASSPFGGGRTDTQYF. Written as DNA, the CDR3 is TGTGCCAGCAGCCCTTTCGGGGGAGGGCGCACAGATACGCAGTATTTT.

The V and J genes are TRBV7-6 and TRBJ2-3, with 8 bases lining up with TRBD2. Trimming removed 4 bases from V and 5 bases from J; junction bases left unmatched: 11. CDR1 SGHVS and CDR2 FNYEAQ come from the germline V gene. The CDR3 runs to 16 residues. The CDR3 DNA follows: TGTGCCAGCAGCTACACTAGCGGAACCCTCCAAGATACGCAGTATTTT. Protein: CASSYTSGTLQDTQYF.

V gene TRBV29-1 combines with J gene TRBJ1-2; unclear D gene. This CDR3 region has 11 residues. The V end was cut by 4 bases, the J end by 5 bases, with 8 bases between. Germline lookup yields CDR1 SQVTM and CDR2 ANQGSEA. CDR3 in amino acids: CSVGAVYGYTF. In DNA, the CDR3 is TGCAGCGTTGGGGCAGTATATGGCTACACCTTC.

This clonotype was counted only a few times. The V and J genes are TRBV20-1 and TRBJ2-7; D is unclear. Trimming left V 3 bases short and J 6 bases short, with 6 bases between. The CDR3 totals 10 residues. The V gene's germline CDR1 is DFQATT and CDR2 SNEGSKA (reference sequence). In nucleotides, the CDR3 is TGCAGTGCTAGCAGTGTCGAGCAGTACTTC. This encodes CSASSVEQYF.

This clonotype occurred once. The chain is built from TRBV6-1 and TRBJ2-5; 7 bases are a match to TRBD1. The end of the DNA is better explained by TRBJ2-7, so the J call may be wrong. There are 14 residues in the CDR3. Per germline, CDR1 MNHNS and CDR2 SASEGT. The CDR3: CASGPRQGYYEQYF. The DNA of the CDR3 is TGTGCCAGCGGACCGCGACAGGGTTACTACGAGCAGTACTTC.

The rearrangement joins TRBV5-1 to TRBJ1-1; no definite D call. This CDR3 contains 19 residues. V lost 0 bases, J lost 2 bases, and 23 bases lay in between. Germline V lookup: CDR1 SGHRS, CDR2 YFSETQ. The DNA for the CDR3 is TGCGCCAGCAGCTTGGCCAGAGGCCCGGCTCCTTTACATAACACTGAAGCTTTCTTT. Translated, it gives CASSLARGPAPLHNTEAFF.